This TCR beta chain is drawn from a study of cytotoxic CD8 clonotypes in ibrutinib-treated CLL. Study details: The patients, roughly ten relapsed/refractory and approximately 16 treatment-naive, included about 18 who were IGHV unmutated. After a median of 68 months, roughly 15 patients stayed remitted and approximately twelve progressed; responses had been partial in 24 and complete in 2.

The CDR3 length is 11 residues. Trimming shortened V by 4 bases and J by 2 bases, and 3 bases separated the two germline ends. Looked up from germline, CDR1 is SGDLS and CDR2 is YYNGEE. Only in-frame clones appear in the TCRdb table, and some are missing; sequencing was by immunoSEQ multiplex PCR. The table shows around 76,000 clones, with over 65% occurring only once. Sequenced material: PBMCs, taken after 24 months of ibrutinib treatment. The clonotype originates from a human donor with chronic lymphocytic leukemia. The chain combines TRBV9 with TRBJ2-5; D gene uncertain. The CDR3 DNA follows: TGTGCCAGCAGCAATCAAGAGACCCAGTACTTC. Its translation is CASSNQETQYF.